These T cell receptor beta chains were read from a single sample in a study of blood T cell repertoires in COVID-19. The repertoire was sequenced with immunoSEQ multiplex PCR; TCRdb's copy has only in-frame clones and lacks some. Here the sample spans roughly 130,000 clones, around 87% being singletons. Sequenced sample: peripheral blood. Source of these receptors: a woman aged 60-75 years with acute or convalescent COVID-19. CDR3s include the opening cysteine and the closing phenylalanine or tryptophan. A D gene is named only where the DNA matches it firmly. Only part of the rows carry a size: once, few, many, or a class if the clone is expanded.

clone_size j_call d_call v_call cdr3_nt cdr3_aa
once TRBJ2-1 TRBD1 TRBV7-9 TGTGCCAGCAGCTTAGCGGGGGGACAGGGCAGGAATGAGCAGTTCTTC CASSLAGGQGRNEQFF
NA TRBJ2-2 NA TRBV30 TGTGCCTGGAGTGGAGACAGGCCCGGGGAGCTGTTTTTT CAWSGDRPGELFF
NA TRBJ1-1 NA TRBV6-6 TGTGCCAGCAACCCCCTCGGGATGAACACTGAAGCTTTCTTT CASNPLGMNTEAFF
NA TRBJ2-2 NA TRBV12-3/TRBV12-4 TGTGCCAGCAGACCCGACACGTACGGGGAGCTGTTTTTT CASRPDTYGELFF
NA TRBJ2-3 NA TRBV28 TGTGCCAGCAGGGGGGCGGATATTAGCACAGATACGCAGTATTTT CASRGADISTDTQYF
NA TRBJ1-2 NA TRBV15 TGTGCCACCAGCAGAGAGGACTTGAGGAATCAGGGCTACACCTTC CATSREDLRNQGYTF
NA TRBJ2-3 TRBD2 TRBV7-8 TGTGCCAGCAGCCTGGGACTAGCGCTAACAGATACGCAGTATTTT CASSLGLALTDTQYF
few TRBJ1-4 TRBD1 TRBV3-1/TRBV3-2 TGTGCCAGCAGCTTAAAACAGGGGTTTAATGAAAAACTGTTTTTT CASSLKQGFNEKLFF
NA TRBJ2-3 NA TRBV6-5 TGTGCCAGCAAAACTAGCCCAGATACGCAGTATTTT CASKTSPDTQYF
NA TRBJ1-2 TRBD1 TRBV5-4 TGTGCCAGCAGCACCGGGACAGGGCTGGACTATGGCTACACCTTC CASSTGTGLDYGYTF
NA TRBJ1-1 TRBD1 TRBV11-3 TGTGCCAGCAGCTTCGGGACAGGGAACACTGAAGCTTTCTTT CASSFGTGNTEAFF
NA TRBJ1-2 NA TRBV5-4 TGTGCCAGCAGCAACGCGGGGGGAGCTAACTATGGCTACACCTTC CASSNAGGANYGYTF
once TRBJ2-7 TRBD2 TRBV3-1/TRBV3-2 TGTGCCAGCAGCCAAGGTCCGAATAGCGGGATAGCCTACGAGCAGTACTTC CASSQGPNSGIAYEQYF
NA TRBJ2-3 TRBD1 TRBV24-1 TGTGCCACCAGTGATCGAACAGGGGGAAAACAACACACAGATACGCAGTATTTT CATSDRTGGKQHTDTQYF
NA TRBJ1-3 TRBD1 TRBV7-2 TGTGCCAGCAGCCACGGGACAGTGAGCTCTGGAAACACCATATATTTT CASSHGTVSSGNTIYF
NA TRBJ1-2 NA TRBV12-3/TRBV12-4 TGTGCCAGCAACGACTACTACTATGGCTACACCTTC CASNDYYYGYTF
few TRBJ1-4 TRBD1 TRBV6-5 TGTGCCAGCAGTATTGACAGGGGACCTAATGAAAAACTGTTTTTT CASSIDRGPNEKLFF
NA TRBJ1-2 NA TRBV27 TGTGCCAGCAGTTTAGACGCGGGGGATCCCTATGGCTACACCTTC CASSLDAGDPYGYTF
NA TRBJ1-2 NA TRBV27 TGTGCCAGCAGTTTACAGGGCAACTATGGCTACACCTTC CASSLQGNYGYTF
NA TRBJ1-4 TRBD1 TRBV12-3/TRBV12-4 TGTGCCACCCGAACAGGGGAAGGGGAAAAACTGTTTTTT CATRTGEGEKLFF
NA TRBJ1-6 NA TRBV9 TGTGCCAGCAGTCTGGACAGCGCCTATTCACCCCTCCACTTT CASSLDSAYSPLHF
NA TRBJ2-3 NA TRBV18 TGTGCCAGCTCACCGCGACCCAGCGGTTACACAGATACGCAGTATTTT CASSPRPSGYTDTQYF
NA TRBJ1-5 NA TRBV7-2 TGTGCCAGCAGCACCTCCCGAGACTTCAATCAGCCCCAGCATTTT CASSTSRDFNQPQHF
NA TRBJ1-2 TRBD1 TRBV3-1/TRBV3-2 TGTGCCAGCAGCCAAGGCTATTCACAGGGGACCTATGGCTACACCTTC CASSQGYSQGTYGYTF
NA TRBJ2-5 TRBD2 TRBV2 TGTGCCAGCAGGAAACTAGCGGGAGTGGTGGAGACCCAGTACTTC CASRKLAGVVETQYF
NA TRBJ2-2 NA TRBV27 TGTGCCAGCAGTTTATCTTGGGAGACCGGGGAGCTGTTTTTT CASSLSWETGELFF
NA TRBJ2-2 TRBD2 TRBV4-1 TGCGCCAGCAGCCAAGTAGTAAGTCTAGCGGGCAACACCGGGGAGCTGTTTTTT CASSQVVSLAGNTGELFF
NA TRBJ2-3 TRBD2 TRBV2 TGTGCCAGCAGTGAAGTCGGGCGGGAGTTGCAGTATTTT CASSEVGRELQYF
once TRBJ1-5 NA TRBV7-9 TGTGCCAGCAGCGTCGACAGTAGCAATCAGCCCCAGCATTTT CASSVDSSNQPQHF
NA TRBJ2-4 NA TRBV3-1/TRBV3-2 TGTGCCAGCAGCCAAGCACAGGTAGTAAACATTCAGTACTTC CASSQAQVVNIQYF
NA TRBJ1-1 TRBD1 TRBV7-8 TGTGCCAGCAGCTTACAGGGGGCAGGCACTGAAGCTTTCTTT CASSLQGAGTEAFF
NA TRBJ1-4 TRBD1 TRBV9 TGTGCCAGCAGCGTAGGGCAGGGGGATGAAAAACTGTTTTTT CASSVGQGDEKLFF
NA TRBJ1-4 TRBD1 TRBV3-1/TRBV3-2 TGTGCCAGCAGCCTACAGGGGTCCGCTAATGAAAAACTGTTTTTT CASSLQGSANEKLFF
NA TRBJ2-5 NA TRBV20-1 TGCAGTGCTAGTCAGGAGACCCAGTACTTC CSASQETQYF
NA TRBJ1-1 NA TRBV5-1 TGCGCCAGCAGCTTCGGGGGGGACACTGAAGCTTTCTTT CASSFGGDTEAFF
NA TRBJ1-3 NA TRBV7-8 TGTGCCAGCAGCCTCGAGGAGGGCAGGGAAAACACCATATATTTT CASSLEEGRENTIYF
few TRBJ1-4 NA TRBV7-9 TGTGCCAGCAGTTCCACGCCCACCGGGAGGGGTGAAAAACTGTTTTTT CASSSTPTGRGEKLFF
NA TRBJ1-2 NA TRBV10-1 TGCGCCAGCAGTGCACAGGGTCCCTATGGCTACACCTTC CASSAQGPYGYTF
NA TRBJ2-3 NA TRBV11-2 TGTGCCAGCAGCTTTGGCGGGAAGGGCACAGATACGCAGTATTTT CASSFGGKGTDTQYF
NA TRBJ1-1 NA TRBV6-5 TGTGCCAGCACCCCGAACGGGGGAGTAGAGACTGAAGCTTTCTTT CASTPNGGVETEAFF
NA TRBJ2-5 NA TRBV10-3 TGTGCCAGCCGGGACTTCCAAGAGACCCAGTACTTC CASRDFQETQYF
NA TRBJ2-3 TRBD2 TRBV29-1 TGCAGCGTTGGCCCGGCTAGCGGGAGGACAGATACGCAGTATTTT CSVGPASGRTDTQYF
NA TRBJ1-1 TRBD1 TRBV6-5 TGTGCCACCCCACCCGGACAGGGAAGGAACACTGAAGCTTTCTTT CATPPGQGRNTEAFF
NA TRBJ1-1 NA TRBV5-1 TGCGCCAGCAGCCGTACCGGGATTGGGATGAACACTGAAGCTTTCTTT CASSRTGIGMNTEAFF
NA TRBJ2-5 NA TRBV6-5 TGTGCCAGCAGACTCGGACTGGGGAACCAAGAGACCCAGTACTTC CASRLGLGNQETQYF
once TRBJ1-2 TRBD1 TRBV19 TGTGCCAGTAGTATATCCCGGACAGGACCCTATGGCTACACCTTC CASSISRTGPYGYTF
NA TRBJ1-1 TRBD1 TRBV18 TGTGCCAGCTCACCTAGACAGGGGAAGTTGGAAGCTTTCTTT CASSPRQGKLEAFF
few TRBJ1-4 TRBD1 TRBV27 TGTGCCAGCAGTTTAAAATACAGGGGGCGTGGAGGTTATGAAAAACTGTTTTTT CASSLKYRGRGGYEKLFF
NA TRBJ2-2 TRBD2 TRBV28 TGTGCCAGCAGCATAGCGGGAGTCGGGACCGGGGAGCTGTTTTTT CASSIAGVGTGELFF
few TRBJ2-2 TRBD1 TRBV7-2 TGTGCCAGCAGCTTATGGGGGACAGGGACCACCGGGGAGCTGTTTTTT CASSLWGTGTTGELFF
NA TRBJ1-6 NA TRBV19 TGTGCCAGTAGTATAGCTTCCGCGTATAATTCACCCCTCCACTTT CASSIASAYNSPLHF
NA TRBJ2-2 TRBD2 TRBV14 TGTGCCAGCAGCCAGATTCGCGGGAGGGGGACCGGGGAGCTGTTTTTT CASSQIRGRGTGELFF
NA TRBJ2-1 TRBD2 TRBV29-1 TGCAGCGTCCTCGGGGCTGGGGGGGGGCAGTTCTTC CSVLGAGGGQFF
NA TRBJ1-2 NA TRBV9 TGTGCCAGCAGCGTGGGCAGGGAGGCTAACTATGGCTACACCTTC CASSVGREANYGYTF
NA TRBJ1-4 NA TRBV3-1/TRBV3-2 TGTGCCAGCAGCCGAGGGTCACGGGGGGTTGAAAAACTGTTTTTT CASSRGSRGVEKLFF
NA TRBJ1-4 NA TRBV6-1 TGTGCCAGCAGTGAACATAATGAAAAACTGTTTTTT CASSEHNEKLFF
NA TRBJ1-3 NA TRBV12-3/TRBV12-4 TGTGCCAGCAGTTTGGCAGGGGGAAACACCATATATTTT CASSLAGGNTIYF
NA TRBJ1-5 NA TRBV10-2 TGCGCCAGCGGGGGTTGGGGGGGTGACAATCAGCCCCAGCATTTT CASGGWGGDNQPQHF